This TCR beta chain was recorded in a study of shared clonotypes between healthy human individuals. This CDR3 spans 15 amino acids. CDR1 SGHTA and CDR2 FQGNSA come from the germline V gene. The V and J ends lost 3 bases and 8 bases, in that order; junction bases with no gene match: 12. Study-level results: Estimated richness was generally greater in naive than memory subsets.

Libraries were prepared by immunoSEQ multiplex PCR; TCRdb keeps only in-frame clonotypes and omits some of them. Of some 680,000 clones listed, around three quarters were seen once; the top ten hold around 1.8%. All donors were healthy HIV-negative adults lacking recent acute infections or vaccinations. Adult Caucasians living in Nashville, Tennessee made up all of the donors. CD4+ cells underwent separation, giving CD45RA+ naive and CD45RA-negative memory subsets. Concerning this clone: Its antigen is as yet unknown.

Source material: memory CD4+ T cells sorted from blood. Specified subset: CD45RA-negative fraction. This receptor was identified in a woman in her 30s in good health. The rearrangement uses TRBV7-2 and TRBJ1-2; 7 bases match TRBD1. This CDR3 is CASSFGRGLPGGYTF. CDR3 nucleotide sequence: TGTGCCAGCAGCTTCGGAAGGGGGCTGCCCGGGGGCTACACCTTC.